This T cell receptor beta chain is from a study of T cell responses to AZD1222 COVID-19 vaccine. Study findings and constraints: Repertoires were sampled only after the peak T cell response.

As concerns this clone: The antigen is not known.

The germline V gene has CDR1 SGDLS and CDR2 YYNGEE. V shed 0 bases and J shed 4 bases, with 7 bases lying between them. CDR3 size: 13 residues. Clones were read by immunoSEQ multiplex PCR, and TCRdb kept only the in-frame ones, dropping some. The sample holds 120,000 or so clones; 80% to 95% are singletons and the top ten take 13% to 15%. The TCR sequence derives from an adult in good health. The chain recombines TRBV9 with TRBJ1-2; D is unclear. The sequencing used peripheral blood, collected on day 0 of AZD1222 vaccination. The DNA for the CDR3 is TGTGCCAGCAGCGTAGGAGAGGGCTATGGCTACACCTTC. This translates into CASSVGEGYGYTF. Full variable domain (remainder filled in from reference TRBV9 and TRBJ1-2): DSGVTQTPKHLITATGQRVTLRCSPRSGDLSVYWYQQSLDQGLQFLIQYYNGEERAKGNILERFSAQQFPDLHSELNLSSLELGDSALYFCASSVGEGYGYTFGSGTRLTVV.